This TCR beta chain was sequenced during a study of molecular identifiers for immune sequencing clone quantification. Study results and caveats: It was shown that clones above 20 RNA copies held over 98% of effector molecules, but under 1% in naive cells.

Libraries for naive CD8 T cells, which were made from roughly 21,000 to 960,000 sorted cells, drew on 10%, 30% or 50% of the RNA. TCRdb re-called the PCR reads with MiXCR, one entry per CDR3 protein. The data contain a few hundred thousand distinct CDR3 sequences, about a quarter of them singletons. The germline V gene has CDR1 SNHLY and CDR2 FYNNEI. The CDR3 covers 17 residues. Trimming cost V 0 bases and J 3 bases; bases outside gene matches: 6. With regard to this clonotype: The antigen is not known.

This chain links TRBV2 with TRBJ2-3, with 10 positions matching TRBD2. Sequenced material: naive CD8+ T cells from blood, with Jurkat cell RNA spiked in. Subset reported: FACS-sorted CD8+CD4-CCR7+CD45RA+ naive T cells. This clonotype originated in a human donor in good health. Some libraries in this study had Jurkat cell RNA spiked in. CDR3 DNA: TGTGCCAGCAGTGAAGCGCTCGCTAGCGGGAGAACAGATACGCAGTATTTT. It encodes CASSEALASGRTDTQYF.